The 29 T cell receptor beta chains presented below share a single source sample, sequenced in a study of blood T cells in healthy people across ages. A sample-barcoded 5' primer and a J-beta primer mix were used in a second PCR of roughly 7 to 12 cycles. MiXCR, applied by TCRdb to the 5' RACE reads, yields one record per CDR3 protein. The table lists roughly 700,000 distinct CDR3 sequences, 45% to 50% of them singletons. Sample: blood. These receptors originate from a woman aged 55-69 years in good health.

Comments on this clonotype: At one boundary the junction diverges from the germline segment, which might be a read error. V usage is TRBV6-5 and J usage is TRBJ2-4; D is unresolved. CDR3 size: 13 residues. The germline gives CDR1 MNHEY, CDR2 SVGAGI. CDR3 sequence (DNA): TGCGCCAGCAGTTTCTCGGCCAAAAACATTCAGTACTTC. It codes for CASSFSAKNIQYF.

The CDR3 region is CSASRLAGPMETQYF. The CDR3 DNA sequence: TGCAGTGCGAGCAGACTAGCGGGGCCTATGGAGACCCAGTACTTC. The chain joins TRBV20-1 to TRBJ2-5; 11 bases line up with TRBD2. This CDR3 is 15 amino acids long. Germline assignment: CDR1 DFQATT and CDR2 SNEGSKA (reference sequence). V lost 6 bases, J lost 5 bases, and 11 bases stayed unmatched.

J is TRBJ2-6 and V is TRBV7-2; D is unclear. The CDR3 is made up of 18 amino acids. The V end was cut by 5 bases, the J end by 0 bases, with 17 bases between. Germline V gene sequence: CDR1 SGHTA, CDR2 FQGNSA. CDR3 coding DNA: TGTGCCAGCAGCCCTCAGGCTGCCTTGAACTCTGGGGCCAACGTCCTGACTTTC. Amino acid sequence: CASSPQAALNSGANVLTF.

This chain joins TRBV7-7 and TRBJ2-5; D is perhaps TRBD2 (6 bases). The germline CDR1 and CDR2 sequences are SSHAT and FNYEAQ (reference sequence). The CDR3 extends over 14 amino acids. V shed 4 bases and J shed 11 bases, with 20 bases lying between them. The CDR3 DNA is TGTGCCAGCAGCTCGGGGGTCGGGGGTTCTAAGCAGTACTTC. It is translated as CASSSGVGGSKQYF. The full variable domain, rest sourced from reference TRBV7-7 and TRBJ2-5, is GAGVSQSPRYKVTKRGQDVTLRCDPISSHATLYWYQQALGQGPEFLTYFNYEAQPDKSGLPSDRFSAERPEGSISTLTIQRTEQRDSAMYRCASSSGVGGSKQYFGPGTRLLVL.

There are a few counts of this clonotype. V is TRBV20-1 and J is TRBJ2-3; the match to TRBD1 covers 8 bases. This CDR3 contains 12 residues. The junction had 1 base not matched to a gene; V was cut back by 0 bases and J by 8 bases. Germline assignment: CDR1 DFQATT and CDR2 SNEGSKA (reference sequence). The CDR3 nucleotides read TGCAGTGCTAGAGAGGACAGGGTTACGCAGTATTTT. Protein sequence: CSAREDRVTQYF.

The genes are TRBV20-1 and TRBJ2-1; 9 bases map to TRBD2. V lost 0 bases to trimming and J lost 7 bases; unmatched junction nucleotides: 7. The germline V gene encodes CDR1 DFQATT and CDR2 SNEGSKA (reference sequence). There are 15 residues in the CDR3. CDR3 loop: CSARDLGLAGNEQFF. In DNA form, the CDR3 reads TGCAGTGCTAGAGATCTGGGACTAGCCGGGAATGAGCAGTTCTTC.

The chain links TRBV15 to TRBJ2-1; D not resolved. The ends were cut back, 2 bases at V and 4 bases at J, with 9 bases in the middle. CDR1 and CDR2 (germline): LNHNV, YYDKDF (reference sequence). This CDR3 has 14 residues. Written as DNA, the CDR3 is TGTGCCACCAGCAGAAACCGCATGTACAATGAGCAGTTCTTC. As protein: CATSRNRMYNEQFF. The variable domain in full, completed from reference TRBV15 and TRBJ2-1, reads DAMVIQNPRYQVTQFGKPVTLSCSQTLNHNVMYWYQQKSSQAPKLLFHYYDKDFNNEADTPDNFQSRRPNTSFCFLDIRSPGLGDTAMYLCATSRNRMYNEQFFGPGTRLTVL.

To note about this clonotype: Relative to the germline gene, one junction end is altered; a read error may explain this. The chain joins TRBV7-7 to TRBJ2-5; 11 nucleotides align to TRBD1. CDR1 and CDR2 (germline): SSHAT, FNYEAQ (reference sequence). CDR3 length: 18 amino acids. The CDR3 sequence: CASSLVGGGTGGGNEQYF. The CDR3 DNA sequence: TGTGCTAGCAGCTTAGTAGGCGGAGGGACAGGGGGGGGCAATGAGCAGTACTTC.

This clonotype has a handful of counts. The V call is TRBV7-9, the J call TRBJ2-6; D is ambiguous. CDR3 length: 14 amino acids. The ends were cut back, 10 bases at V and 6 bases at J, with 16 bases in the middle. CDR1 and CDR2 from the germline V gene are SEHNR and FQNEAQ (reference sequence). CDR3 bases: TGTGCCATTTCCTCACGTAGGTCGGCCAACGTCCTGACTTTC. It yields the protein CAISSRRSANVLTF.

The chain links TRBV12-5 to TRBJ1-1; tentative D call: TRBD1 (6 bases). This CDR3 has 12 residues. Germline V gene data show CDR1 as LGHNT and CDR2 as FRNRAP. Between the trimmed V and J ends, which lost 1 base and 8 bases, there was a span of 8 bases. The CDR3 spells CASGLAGAEAFF. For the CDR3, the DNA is TGTGCTAGTGGTTTGGCGGGGGCGGAAGCTTTCTTT.

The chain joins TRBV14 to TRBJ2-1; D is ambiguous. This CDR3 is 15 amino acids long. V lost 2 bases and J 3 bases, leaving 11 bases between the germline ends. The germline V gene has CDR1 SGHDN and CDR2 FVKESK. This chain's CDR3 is CASSQFSLNYNEQFF. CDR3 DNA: TGTGCCAGCAGCCAATTTAGCCTAAACTACAATGAGCAGTTCTTC.

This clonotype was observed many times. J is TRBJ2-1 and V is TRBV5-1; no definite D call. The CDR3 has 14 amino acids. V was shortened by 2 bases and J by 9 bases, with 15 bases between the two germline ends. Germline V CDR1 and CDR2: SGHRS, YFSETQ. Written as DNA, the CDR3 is TGCGCCAGCAGCTTTCGCGAAATCCGTGGTGAGCAGTTCTTC. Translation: CASSFREIRGEQFF. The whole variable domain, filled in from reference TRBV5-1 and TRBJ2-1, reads KAGVTQTPRYLIKTRGQQVTLSCSPISGHRSVSWYQQTPGQGLQFLFEYFSETQRNKGNFPGRFSGRQFSNSRSEMNVSTLELGDSALYLCASSFREIRGEQFFGPGTRLTVL.

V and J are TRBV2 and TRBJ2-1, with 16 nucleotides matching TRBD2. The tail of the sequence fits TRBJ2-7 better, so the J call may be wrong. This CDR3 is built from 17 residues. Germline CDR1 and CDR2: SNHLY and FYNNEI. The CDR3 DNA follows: TGTGCCAGCAGTGAGGGGACTAGCGGGAGGGCCTACAATGAGCAGTACTTC. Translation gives CASSEGTSGRAYNEQYF.

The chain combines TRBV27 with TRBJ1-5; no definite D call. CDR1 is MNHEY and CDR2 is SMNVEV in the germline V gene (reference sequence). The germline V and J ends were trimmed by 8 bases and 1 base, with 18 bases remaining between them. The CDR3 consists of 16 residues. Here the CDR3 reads CASRNTGSRSNQPQHF. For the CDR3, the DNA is TGTGCCAGCCGTAACACGGGCTCCCGAAGCAATCAGCCCCAGCATTTT.

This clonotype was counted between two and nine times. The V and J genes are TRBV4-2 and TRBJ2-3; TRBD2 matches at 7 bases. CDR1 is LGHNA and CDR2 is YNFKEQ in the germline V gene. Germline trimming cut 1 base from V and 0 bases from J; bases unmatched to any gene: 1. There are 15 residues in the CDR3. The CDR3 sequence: CASSQAAGSTDTQYF. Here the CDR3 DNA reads TGTGCCAGCAGCCAAGCAGCGGGGAGCACAGATACGCAGTATTTT.

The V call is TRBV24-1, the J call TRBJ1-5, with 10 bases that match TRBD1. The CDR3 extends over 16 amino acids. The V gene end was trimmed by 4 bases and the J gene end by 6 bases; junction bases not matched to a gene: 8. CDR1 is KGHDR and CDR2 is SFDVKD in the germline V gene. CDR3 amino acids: CATSEPGTGASQPQHF. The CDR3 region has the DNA TGTGCCACCAGTGAGCCGGGGACAGGGGCGAGTCAGCCCCAGCATTTT.

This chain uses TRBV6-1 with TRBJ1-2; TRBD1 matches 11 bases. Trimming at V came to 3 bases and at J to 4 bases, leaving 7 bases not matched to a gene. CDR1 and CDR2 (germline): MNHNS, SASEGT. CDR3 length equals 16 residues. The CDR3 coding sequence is TGTGCCAGCAGTGAGGGGACAGGGGGTTTAGCCTATGGCTACACCTTC. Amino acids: CASSEGTGGLAYGYTF.

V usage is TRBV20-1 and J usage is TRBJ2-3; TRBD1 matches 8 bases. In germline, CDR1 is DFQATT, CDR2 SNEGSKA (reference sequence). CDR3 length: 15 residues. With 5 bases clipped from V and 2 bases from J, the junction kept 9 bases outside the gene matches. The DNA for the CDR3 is TGCAGTGCTGCAACCGGGACAGGCACCACAGATACGCAGTATTTT. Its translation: CSAATGTGTTDTQYF.

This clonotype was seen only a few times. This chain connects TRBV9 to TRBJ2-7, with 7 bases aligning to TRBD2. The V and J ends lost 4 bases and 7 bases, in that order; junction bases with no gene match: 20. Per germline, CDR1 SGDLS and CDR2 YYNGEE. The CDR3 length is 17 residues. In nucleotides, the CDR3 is TGTGCCAGCAGCTTAGGGGTAACGGGGAGGGCATACAATGAGCAGTACTTC. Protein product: CASSLGVTGRAYNEQYF.

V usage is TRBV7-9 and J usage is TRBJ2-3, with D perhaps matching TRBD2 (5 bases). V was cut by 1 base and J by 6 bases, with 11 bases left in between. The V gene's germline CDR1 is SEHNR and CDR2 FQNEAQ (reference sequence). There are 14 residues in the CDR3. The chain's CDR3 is CASSLVFGKDTQYF. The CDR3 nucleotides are TGTGCCAGCAGCTTAGTCTTCGGGAAGGATACGCAGTATTTT. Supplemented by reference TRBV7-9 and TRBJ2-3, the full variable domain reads DTGVSQNPRHKITKRGQNVTFRCDPISEHNRLYWYRQTLGQGPEFLTYFQNEAQLEKSRLLSDRFSAERPKGSFSTLEIQRTEQGDSAMYLCASSLVFGKDTQYFGPGTRLTVL.

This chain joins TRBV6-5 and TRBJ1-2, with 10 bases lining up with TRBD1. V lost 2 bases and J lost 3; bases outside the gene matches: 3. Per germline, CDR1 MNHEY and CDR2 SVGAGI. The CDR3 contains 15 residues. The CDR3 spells CASSYGGQGHYGYTF. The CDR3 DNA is TGTGCCAGCAGTTACGGGGGACAGGGGCACTATGGCTACACCTTC.

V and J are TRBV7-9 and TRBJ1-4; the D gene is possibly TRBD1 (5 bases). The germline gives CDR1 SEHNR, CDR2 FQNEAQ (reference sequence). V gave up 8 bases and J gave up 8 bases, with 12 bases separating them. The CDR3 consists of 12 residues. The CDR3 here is CASQRAGEKLFF. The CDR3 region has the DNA TGTGCCAGCCAACGGGCAGGGGAAAAACTGTTTTTT.

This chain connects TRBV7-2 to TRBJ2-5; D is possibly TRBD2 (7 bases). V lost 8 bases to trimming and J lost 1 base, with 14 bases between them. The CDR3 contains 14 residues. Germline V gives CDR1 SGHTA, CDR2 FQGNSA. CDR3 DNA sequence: TGTGCCAGCCAGAGGGGGGGGGGCCAAGAGACCCAGTACTTC. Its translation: CASQRGGGQETQYF. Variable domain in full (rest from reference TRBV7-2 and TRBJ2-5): GAGVSQSPSNKVTEKGKDVELRCDPISGHTALYWYRQSLGQGLEFLIYFQGNSAPDKSGLPSDRFSAERTGGSVSTLTIQRTQQEDSAVYLCASQRGGGQETQYFGPGTRLLVL.

The CDR3 coding sequence is TGCGCCAGCAGCTTGGGTTCCAGCGGGAGCAACAATGAGCAGTTCTTC. Amino acids: CASSLGSSGSNNEQFF. The chain recombines TRBV5-1 with TRBJ2-1; 8 nucleotides line up with TRBD2. This CDR3 is built from 16 residues. Germline assignment: CDR1 SGHRS and CDR2 YFSETQ. The trim removed 0 bases at V and 5 bases at J, leaving 7 bases unmatched.

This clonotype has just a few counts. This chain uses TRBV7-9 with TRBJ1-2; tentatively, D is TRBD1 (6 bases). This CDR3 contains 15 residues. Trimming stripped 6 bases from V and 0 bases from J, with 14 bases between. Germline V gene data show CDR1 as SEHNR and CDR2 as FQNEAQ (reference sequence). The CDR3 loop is CASSSAGTTNYGYTF. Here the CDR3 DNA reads TGTGCCAGCAGTTCAGCCGGGACAACTAACTATGGCTACACCTTC.

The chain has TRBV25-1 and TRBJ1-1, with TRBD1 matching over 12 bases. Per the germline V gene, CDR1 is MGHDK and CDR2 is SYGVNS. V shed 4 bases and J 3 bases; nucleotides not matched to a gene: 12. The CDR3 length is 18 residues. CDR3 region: CASSGKPGQGAFYTEAFF. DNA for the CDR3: TGTGCCAGCAGTGGGAAGCCGGGACAGGGGGCTTTTTACACTGAAGCTTTCTTT.

Here the CDR3 DNA reads TGCAGCGTTGCCTCTCAAGGGATCTACGAGCAGTACTTC. Translating gives CSVASQGIYEQYF. The gene calls are TRBV29-1 and TRBJ2-7; D unclear. CDR1 and CDR2 (germline): SQVTM, ANQGSEA. Trimming shortened V by 4 bases and J by 3 bases, and 13 bases separated the two germline ends. The length of the CDR3 is 13 residues.

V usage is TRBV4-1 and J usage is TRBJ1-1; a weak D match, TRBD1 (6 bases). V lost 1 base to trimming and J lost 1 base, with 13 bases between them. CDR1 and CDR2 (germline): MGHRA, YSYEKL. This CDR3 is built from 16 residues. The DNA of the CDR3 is TGCGCCAGCAGCCAAGTCCCGGGACATACGAACACTGAAGCTTTCTTT. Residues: CASSQVPGHTNTEAFF.

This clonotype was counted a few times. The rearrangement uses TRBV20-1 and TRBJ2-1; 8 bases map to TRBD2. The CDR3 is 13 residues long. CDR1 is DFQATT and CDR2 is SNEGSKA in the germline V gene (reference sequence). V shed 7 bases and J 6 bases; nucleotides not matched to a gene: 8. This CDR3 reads CSVGLAGVNEQFF. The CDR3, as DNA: TGCAGTGTCGGTCTAGCGGGCGTCAATGAGCAGTTCTTC.